What follows are 31 T cell receptor beta chains derived from one specimen sequenced in a study of cytomegalovirus exposure and HLA in healthy donors. PCR amplification relied on 60 Vbeta primers (plus 13 Jbeta primers). Assay: immunoSEQ multiplex PCR; the TCRdb copy retains only in-frame clones and omits some. The table shows about 130,000 clones, with roughly three quarters occurring only once. The material sequenced was PBMCs. The receptors originated from a man younger than 45 in good health and CMV-seronegative.

The chain joins TRBV6-1 to TRBJ2-4, with a possible D match to TRBD2 (5 bases). V was trimmed by 1 base and J by 4 bases, leaving 11 bases between them. From germline, CDR1 is MNHNS and CDR2 SASEGT. This CDR3 contains 15 residues. The CDR3 loop is CASSEDVGKKNIQYF. CDR3 DNA: TGTGCCAGCAGTGAAGATGTCGGGAAGAAAAACATTCAGTACTTC.

V usage is TRBV27 and J usage is TRBJ2-7, with 8 bases that match TRBD2. V lost 3 bases to trimming and J lost 3 bases; unmatched junction nucleotides: 7. The CDR3 length is 15 residues. The germline CDR1 and CDR2 sequences are MNHEY and SMNVEV (reference sequence). CDR3 sequence reads: CASSLGTRGNYEQYF. CDR3 sequence (DNA): TGTGCCAGCAGTTTGGGGACTAGGGGGAACTACGAGCAGTACTTC.

The V gene is TRBV5-1, the J gene TRBJ2-1; D gene unclear. CDR1 and CDR2 (germline): SGHRS, YFSETQ. V lost 3 bases and J lost 5, with 15 bases in between. The CDR3 has 15 amino acids. CDR3: CASSWIRPQDNEQFF. Written as DNA, the CDR3 is TGCGCCAGCAGCTGGATACGCCCCCAGGACAATGAGCAGTTCTTC. The full variable domain, completed using reference TRBV5-1 and TRBJ2-1, is KAGVTQTPRYLIKTRGQQVTLSCSPISGHRSVSWYQQTPGQGLQFLFEYFSETQRNKGNFPGRFSGRQFSNSRSEMNVSTLELGDSALYLCASSWIRPQDNEQFFGPGTRLTVL.

J is TRBJ2-6 and V is TRBV9; D is perhaps TRBD1 (6 bases). This CDR3 region has 16 residues. V lost 3 bases, J lost 3 bases, and 13 bases lay in between. The V gene's germline CDR1 is SGDLS and CDR2 YYNGEE. CDR3: CASSAYRAGGANVLTF. CDR3 nucleotide sequence: TGTGCCAGCAGCGCTTACAGGGCGGGTGGGGCCAACGTCCTGACTTTC. Combining the CDR3 with reference TRBV9 and TRBJ2-6 gives the whole variable domain DSGVTQTPKHLITATGQRVTLRCSPRSGDLSVYWYQQSLDQGLQFLIQYYNGEERAKGNILERFSAQQFPDLHSELNLSSLELGDSALYFCASSAYRAGGANVLTFGAGSRLTVL.

The table lists this clone with a few counts. The V and J genes are TRBV7-6 and TRBJ1-1; the match to TRBD1 covers 11 bases. The trim removed 1 base at V and 1 base at J, leaving 2 bases unmatched. This CDR3 comprises 16 residues. CDR1 is SGHVS and CDR2 is FNYEAQ in the germline V gene. The CDR3 bases are TGTGCCAGCAGCTTAGGGACAGGGGGCTGGAACACTGAAGCTTTCTTT. Amino acids: CASSLGTGGWNTEAFF.

The chain links TRBV6-1 to TRBJ1-4; TRBD1 matches at 7 bases. Germline CDR1 reads MNHNS; CDR2 reads SASEGT. The CDR3 is made up of 14 amino acids. V lost 4 bases to trimming and J lost 8 bases; unmatched junction nucleotides: 7. CDR3 sequence (DNA): TGTGCCAGCAGTGCCAATCTGGACAGGGAAAAACTGTTTTTT. Protein sequence: CASSANLDREKLFF.

This chain links TRBV28 with TRBJ1-5; D is undetermined. The V end was cut by 5 bases, the J end by 1 base, with 12 bases between. CDR1 and CDR2 (germline): MDHEN, SYDVKM. This CDR3 has 15 amino acids. This CDR3 reads CASSPGGRSNQPQHF. The CDR3 coding sequence is TGTGCCAGCAGTCCGGGAGGTCGGAGCAATCAGCCCCAGCATTTT.

The V call is TRBV5-1, the J call TRBJ2-3, with TRBD1 identical over 8 bases. Germline CDR1 SGHRS, CDR2 YFSETQ. Unmatched junction bases numbered 10, after V lost 0 bases and J lost 4 bases. The CDR3 runs 17 residues. The CDR3 bases are TGCGCCAGCAGCTTGGATTGGGCAGGGGGCGCCTCAGATACGCAGTATTTT. It encodes CASSLDWAGGASDTQYF.

Comments on this clone: The junction departs from the called germline gene at one end, perhaps through a read error. J is TRBJ2-2 and V is TRBV5-5; perhaps TRBD2 as D (5 bases). The V gene's germline CDR1 is SGHKS and CDR2 YYEKEE (reference sequence). This CDR3 is 15 amino acids long. The CDR3 DNA sequence: TGTGCCAGTAGCTCGGCGACGGGATTCACCGGGGAGCTGTTTTTT. Translation: CASSSATGFTGELFF. The full variable domain, in which reference TRBV5-5 and TRBJ2-2 provide the parts outside the CDR3, is DAGVTQSPTHLIKTRGQQVTLRCSPISGHKSVSWYQQVLGQGPQFIFQYYEKEERGRGNFPDRFSARQFPNYSSELNVNALLLGDSALYLCASSSATGFTGELFFGEGSRLTVL.

The V and J genes are TRBV5-1 and TRBJ1-3; tentative D call: TRBD1 (5 bases). V shed 4 bases and J shed 4 bases, with 12 bases lying between them. The germline CDR1 and CDR2 sequences are SGHRS and YFSETQ. CDR3 length: 14 residues. Here the CDR3 DNA reads TGCGCCAGCAGCAGAGGGACTGGGGGAAACACCATATATTTT. It is translated as CASSRGTGGNTIYF.

V usage is TRBV18 and J usage is TRBJ2-7, with TRBD1 as a possible D gene (5 bases). This CDR3 is built from 14 residues. Germline lookup yields CDR1 KGHSH and CDR2 LQKENI. V was cut by 2 bases and J by 5 bases, with 13 bases left in between. The CDR3 is CASSPVPGPDEQYF. CDR3 nucleotides: TGTGCCAGCTCACCAGTCCCAGGGCCGGACGAGCAGTACTTC.

This chain connects TRBV19 to TRBJ2-5; possibly TRBD2 for D (7 bases). The CDR3 is 16 amino acids. Germline values: CDR1 LNHDA, CDR2 SQIVND (reference sequence). Trimming removed 3 bases at V and 1 base at J, with 15 bases between. The CDR3 nucleotides read TGTGCCAGTAGTATTCTGGGGGCTAGCGGCCAAGAGACCCAGTACTTC. Its translation: CASSILGASGQETQYF.

This clone came up a few times. V usage is TRBV2 and J usage is TRBJ1-2; 8 nucleotides line up with TRBD1. Germline V gene data show CDR1 as SNHLY and CDR2 as FYNNEI. This CDR3 spans 13 amino acids. The ends lost 10 bases at V and 8 bases at J; junction bases unmatched: 12. CDR3 residues: CATAQGQGRGYTF. CDR3 nucleotide sequence: TGTGCCACCGCACAAGGACAGGGCCGGGGCTACACCTTC.

The rearrangement uses TRBV18 and TRBJ2-1; 10 bases are shared with TRBD2. Unmatched junction bases numbered 6, after V lost 2 bases and J lost 5 bases. Germline V CDR1 and CDR2: KGHSH, LQKENI. This CDR3 is built from 16 residues. This CDR3 reads CASSPLSGRVNNEQFF. CDR3 nucleotide sequence: TGTGCCAGCTCACCATTAAGCGGGAGGGTGAACAATGAGCAGTTCTTC.

The gene calls are TRBV6-5 and TRBJ1-2; D may be TRBD1 (6 bases). CDR3 length equals 11 residues. Germline V gene data show CDR1 as MNHEY and CDR2 as SVGAGI. Trimming pared 8 bases from V and 8 bases from J, leaving 12 bases between. In DNA, the CDR3 is TGTGCCAGCCGAGGGGGTCGCGGCTACACCTTC. Its protein product is CASRGGRGYTF.

This rearrangement joins TRBV7-2 to TRBJ2-1; D is possibly TRBD1 (6 bases). CDR3 length: 15 residues. Trimming took off 1 base at V and 2 bases at J, with 9 bases between the two ends. CDR1 and CDR2 from the germline V gene are SGHTA and FQGNSA. In nucleotides, the CDR3 is TGTGCCAGCAGCTTAGTGGGGACAACCTACAATGAGCAGTTCTTC. Translated, it gives CASSLVGTTYNEQFF.

This chain joins TRBV7-2 and TRBJ2-3; 9 nucleotides agree with TRBD2. This CDR3 has 17 amino acids. CDR1 SGHTA and CDR2 FQGNSA come from the germline V gene. V gave up 3 bases and J gave up 0 bases; unmatched junction bases: 7. In DNA form, the CDR3 reads TGTGCCAGCAGCTTTATCGGGACTAGCCCGAGCACAGATACGCAGTATTTT. This gives the protein CASSFIGTSPSTDTQYF.

The chain is built from TRBV2 and TRBJ1-2, with 10 bases that match TRBD1. CDR1 and CDR2 (germline): SNHLY, FYNNEI. CDR3 length: 14 residues. The V gene end was trimmed by 1 base and the J gene end by 6 bases; junction bases not matched to a gene: 2. Here the CDR3 DNA reads TGTGCCAGCAGTGAAGGACAGGGGGCAGATGGCTACACCTTC. It codes for CASSEGQGADGYTF. Complete variable domain (other parts from reference TRBV2 and TRBJ1-2): EPEVTQTPSHQVTQMGQEVILRCVPISNHLYFYWYRQILGQKVEFLVSFYNNEISEKSEIFDDQFSVERPDGSNFTLKIRSTKLEDSAMYFCASSEGQGADGYTFGSGTRLTVV.

This clone has a handful of counts. V usage is TRBV7-9 and J usage is TRBJ1-2, with a tentative D call TRBD1 (6 bases). Germline CDR1 SEHNR, CDR2 FQNEAQ (reference sequence). The CDR3 runs 14 residues. V was cut by 2 bases and J by 6 bases, with 13 bases left in between. The CDR3 coding sequence is TGTGCCAGCAGCTTAATTAAACAGGGTGATGGCTACACCTTC. Protein: CASSLIKQGDGYTF.

This clone came up a few times. The J gene is TRBJ1-1, the V gene TRBV5-4; TRBD1 agrees at 10 bases. V lost 3 bases to trimming and J lost 6 bases; unmatched junction nucleotides: 8. This CDR3 has 15 residues. Germline V gene sequence: CDR1 SGHNT, CDR2 YYREEE (reference sequence). CDR3 in DNA: TGTGCCAGCAGCTGGGGACAGGGGCTTTCCTCTGAAGCTTTCTTT. It yields the protein CASSWGQGLSSEAFF.

V usage is TRBV11-2 and J usage is TRBJ2-5; 7 bases are a match to TRBD2. With V trimmed by 5 bases and J by 2 bases, 5 bases remained unmatched. The germline gives CDR1 SGHAT, CDR2 FQNNGV. The CDR3 runs 14 residues. The CDR3 DNA sequence: TGTGCCAGCAGCCAGGGACTATCTCAAGAGACCCAGTACTTC. It translates to CASSQGLSQETQYF.

The chain has TRBV7-9 and TRBJ2-7; 11 positions match TRBD2. The CDR3 is 16 residues long. V trimming: 1 base; J trimming: 4 bases; junction bases outside the gene matches: 6. CDR1 is SEHNR, CDR2 FQNEAQ, per germline (reference sequence). CDR3 amino acids: CASSLGLAGGRYEQYF. The CDR3 DNA reads TGTGCCAGCAGCTTAGGCCTAGCGGGAGGCCGTTACGAGCAGTACTTC.

The chain joins TRBV30 to TRBJ1-1, with a tentative D call TRBD1 (6 bases). This CDR3 is built from 14 residues. Per the germline V gene, CDR1 is GTSNPN and CDR2 is SVGIG (reference sequence). V was cut by 2 bases and J by 1 base, with 11 bases left in between. The CDR3 DNA follows: TGTGCCTGGAGTCCGAGGACAGCGAACACTGAAGCTTTCTTT. This translates into CAWSPRTANTEAFF.

This clone came up a few times. This chain uses TRBV10-1 with TRBJ2-1; 7 bases map to TRBD1. Germline V lookup: CDR1 WNHNN, CDR2 SYGVQD (reference sequence). This CDR3 comprises 16 residues. Trimming took 3 bases from V and 2 from J; bases not matched to a gene: 7. CDR3 loop: CASSDFRQGPYNEQFF. The CDR3 nucleotides are TGCGCCAGCAGTGACTTCCGACAGGGCCCCTACAATGAGCAGTTCTTC.

This sequence joins TRBV25-1 and TRBJ1-1; maybe TRBD1 (5 bases). The germline V and J ends were trimmed by 3 bases and 11 bases, with 16 bases remaining between them. Looked up from germline, CDR1 is MGHDK and CDR2 is SYGVNS. This CDR3 region has 13 residues. The CDR3 DNA sequence: TGTGCCAGCAGTGATCCCGCCGGGGGGATGGCTTTCTTT. It yields the protein CASSDPAGGMAFF.

The V call is TRBV5-1, the J call TRBJ2-1; D gene ambiguous. The CDR3 has 14 amino acids. Deletions cut 4 bases from V and 5 bases from J, with 13 bases between. Per germline, CDR1 SGHRS and CDR2 YFSETQ. The CDR3 is CASSEIQLHNEQFF. The CDR3 coding sequence is TGCGCCAGCAGCGAAATACAGCTTCACAATGAGCAGTTCTTC.

The gene calls are TRBV6-1 and TRBJ2-7; 8 nucleotides align to TRBD1. This CDR3 region has 13 residues. Germline V CDR1 and CDR2: MNHNS, SASEGT. J was trimmed by 2 bases and V by 6 bases; bases with no gene match: 3. Written as DNA, the CDR3 is TGTGCCAGCAGGGGGACAGGAACCTACGAGCAGTACTTC. Translated, it gives CASRGTGTYEQYF.

The CDR3 DNA reads as TGTGCCAGCAGCGACCTACCCTCAGGGGCGCCCAACGTCCTGACTTTC. Its protein product is CASSDLPSGAPNVLTF. V gene TRBV9 combines with J gene TRBJ2-6, with D possibly being TRBD1 (6 bases). Germline V gene data show CDR1 as SGDLS and CDR2 as YYNGEE. The CDR3 is 16 residues long. Trimming removed 3 bases at V and 8 bases at J, with 18 bases between.

V gene TRBV2 combines with J gene TRBJ2-3; 9 bases agree with TRBD2. V shed 1 base, J shed 4 bases, and the junction held 9 bases outside the gene matches. CDR1 and CDR2 from the germline V gene are SNHLY and FYNNEI. The CDR3 spans 17 residues. In nucleotides, the CDR3 is TGTGCCAGCAGTGAAGTGAGGGGCGGGAGGGCCCCAGATACGCAGTATTTT. It codes for CASSEVRGGRAPDTQYF.

In this sample, this clone turned up a few times. This rearrangement joins TRBV5-4 to TRBJ2-5; TRBD2 agrees at 9 bases. Germline CDR1 reads SGHNT; CDR2 reads YYREEE (reference sequence). This CDR3 is 14 amino acids long. V shed 3 bases and J 5 bases; nucleotides not matched to a gene: 5. In nucleotides, the CDR3 is TGTGCCAGCAGCTATAGCGGGAGTGAGGAGACCCAGTACTTC. Translation: CASSYSGSEETQYF.

This chain joins TRBV2 and TRBJ2-1; 9 nucleotides align to TRBD1. CDR1 and CDR2 from the germline V gene are SNHLY and FYNNEI. This CDR3 is built from 15 residues. V dropped 5 bases and J dropped 5; count of bases not matched to a gene: 7. The CDR3 bases are TGTGCCAGCAGTTCCGACAGGGGGATCAACAATGAGCAGTTCTTC. It encodes CASSSDRGINNEQFF.